This TCR beta chain was retrieved from a study of blood T cell repertoires in COVID-19. Across the study: COVID-19 samples, acute and convalescent, were from the United States, Italy and Spain. T cells, B-cell-depleted T cells, or PBMCs provided the cDNA or gDNA that served as material.

V was cut by 5 bases and J by 5 bases, with 16 bases left in between. The V gene's germline CDR1 is KGHSH and CDR2 LQKENI. This CDR3 has 14 residues. Authors' data handling: Estimation of nucleated cell counts was performed using reference gene primer amplification. Generated by immunoSEQ multiplex PCR, the TCRdb table keeps only in-frame clones and is missing some. The V and J calls and the clone size are those of that table, but D and trimming were determined from the DNA. The sample comprises 150,000 to 200,000 clones, around 86% of which are singletons, and roughly 7% rests with the top ten. This TCR was sampled from a woman of 80 years or more in a cohort sampled during active or convalescent COVID-19. This sequence joins TRBV18 and TRBJ2-7; D perhaps matches TRBD1 (5 bases). The material sequenced was peripheral blood. DNA of the CDR3: TGTGCCAGCTCAGCCTCTCAGGGCCGCGACGAGCAGTACTTC. This translates into CASSASQGRDEQYF. The whole variable domain, remainder taken from reference TRBV18 and TRBJ2-7, is NAGVMQNPRHLVRRRGQEARLRCSPMKGHSHVYWYRQLPEEGLKFMVYLQKENIIDESGMPKERFSAEFPKEGPSILRIQQVVRGDSAAYFCASSASQGRDEQYFGPGTRLTVT.